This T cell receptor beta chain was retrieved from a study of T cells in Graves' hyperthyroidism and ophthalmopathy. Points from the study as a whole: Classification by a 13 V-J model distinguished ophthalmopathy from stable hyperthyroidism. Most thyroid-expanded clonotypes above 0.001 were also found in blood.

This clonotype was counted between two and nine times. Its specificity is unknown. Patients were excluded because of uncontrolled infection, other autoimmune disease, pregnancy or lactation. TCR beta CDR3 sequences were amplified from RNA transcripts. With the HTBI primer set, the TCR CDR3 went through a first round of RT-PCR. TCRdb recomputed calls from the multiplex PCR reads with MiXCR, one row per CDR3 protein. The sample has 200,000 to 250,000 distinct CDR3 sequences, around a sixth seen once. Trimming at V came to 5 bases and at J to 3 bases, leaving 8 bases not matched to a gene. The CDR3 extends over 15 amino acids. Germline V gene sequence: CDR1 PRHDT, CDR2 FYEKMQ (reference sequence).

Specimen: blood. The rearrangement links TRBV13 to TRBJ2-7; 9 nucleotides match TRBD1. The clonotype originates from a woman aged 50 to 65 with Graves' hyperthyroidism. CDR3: CASSPIRTGVYEQYF. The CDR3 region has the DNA TGTGCCAGCAGCCCTATTAGGACAGGGGTCTACGAGCAGTACTTC.